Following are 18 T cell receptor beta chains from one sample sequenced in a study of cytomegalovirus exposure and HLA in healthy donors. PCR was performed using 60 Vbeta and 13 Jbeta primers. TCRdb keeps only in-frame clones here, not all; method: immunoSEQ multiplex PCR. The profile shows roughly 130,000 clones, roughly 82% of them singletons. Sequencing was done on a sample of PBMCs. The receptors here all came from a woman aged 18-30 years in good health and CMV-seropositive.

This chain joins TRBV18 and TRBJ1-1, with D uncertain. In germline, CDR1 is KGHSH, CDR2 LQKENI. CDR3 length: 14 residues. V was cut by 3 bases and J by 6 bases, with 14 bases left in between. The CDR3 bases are TGTGCCAGCTCACCTCTAGCGGACGAGGCTGAAGCTTTCTTT. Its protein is CASSPLADEAEAFF.

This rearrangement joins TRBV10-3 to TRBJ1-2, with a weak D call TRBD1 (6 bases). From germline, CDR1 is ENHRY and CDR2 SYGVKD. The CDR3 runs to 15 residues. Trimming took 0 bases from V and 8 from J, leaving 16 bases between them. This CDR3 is CAISESAGETGGYTF. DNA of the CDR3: TGTGCCATCAGTGAGTCTGCAGGGGAAACGGGAGGCTACACCTTC.

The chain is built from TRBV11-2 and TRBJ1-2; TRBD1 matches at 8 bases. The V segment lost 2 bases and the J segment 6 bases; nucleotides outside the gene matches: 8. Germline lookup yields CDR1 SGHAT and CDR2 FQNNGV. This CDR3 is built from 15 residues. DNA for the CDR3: TGTGCCAGCAGCTTATTTGCAGGGGGCAGAGATGGCTACACCTTC. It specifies CASSLFAGGRDGYTF.

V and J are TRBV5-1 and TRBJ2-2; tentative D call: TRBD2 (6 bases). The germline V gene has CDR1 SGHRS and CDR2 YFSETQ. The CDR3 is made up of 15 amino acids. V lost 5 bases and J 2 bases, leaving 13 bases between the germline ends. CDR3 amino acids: CASRGLGTNTGELFF. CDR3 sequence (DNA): TGCGCCAGCAGGGGGCTCGGGACTAACACCGGGGAGCTGTTTTTT.

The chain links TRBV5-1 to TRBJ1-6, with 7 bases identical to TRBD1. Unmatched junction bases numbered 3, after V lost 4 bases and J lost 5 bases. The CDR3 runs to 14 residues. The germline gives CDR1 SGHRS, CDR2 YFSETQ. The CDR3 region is CASSIQGNNSPLHF. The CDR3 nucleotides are TGCGCCAGCAGCATACAGGGGAATAATTCACCCCTCCACTTT.

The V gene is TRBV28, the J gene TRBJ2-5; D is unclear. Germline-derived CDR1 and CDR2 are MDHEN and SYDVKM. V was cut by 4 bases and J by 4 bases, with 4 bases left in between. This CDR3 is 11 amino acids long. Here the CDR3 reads CASSSRETQYF. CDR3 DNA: TGTGCCAGCAGTTCTAGAGAGACCCAGTACTTC.

The CDR3 spells CASSATGGQETQYF. The CDR3, as DNA: TGTGCCAGCAGCGCGACAGGGGGCCAAGAGACCCAGTACTTC. This rearrangement joins TRBV7-8 to TRBJ2-5, with 9 bases identical to TRBD1. The CDR3 sequence is 14 residues long. In germline, CDR1 is SGHVS, CDR2 FQNEAQ. V shed 5 bases and J 1 base; nucleotides not matched to a gene: 2.

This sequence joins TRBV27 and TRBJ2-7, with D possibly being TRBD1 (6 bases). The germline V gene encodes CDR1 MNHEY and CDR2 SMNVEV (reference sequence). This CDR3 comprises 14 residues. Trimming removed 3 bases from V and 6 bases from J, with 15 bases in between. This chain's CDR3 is CASSFYLQGPEQYF. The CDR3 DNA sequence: TGTGCCAGCAGTTTCTATCTACAGGGTCCCGAGCAGTACTTC.

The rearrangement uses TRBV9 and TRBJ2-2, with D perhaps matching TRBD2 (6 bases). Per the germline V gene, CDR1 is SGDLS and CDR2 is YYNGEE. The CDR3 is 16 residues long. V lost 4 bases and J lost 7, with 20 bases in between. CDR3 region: CASSSYPGTGDGELFF. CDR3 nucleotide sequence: TGTGCCAGCAGCTCCTACCCCGGGACGGGGGACGGGGAGCTGTTTTTT.

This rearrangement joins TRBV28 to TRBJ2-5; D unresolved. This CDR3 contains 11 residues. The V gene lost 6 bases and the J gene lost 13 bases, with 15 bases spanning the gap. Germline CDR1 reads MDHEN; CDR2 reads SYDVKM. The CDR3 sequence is CASSPHSKGYF. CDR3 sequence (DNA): TGTGCCAGCAGCCCTCACAGCAAAGGGTACTTC.

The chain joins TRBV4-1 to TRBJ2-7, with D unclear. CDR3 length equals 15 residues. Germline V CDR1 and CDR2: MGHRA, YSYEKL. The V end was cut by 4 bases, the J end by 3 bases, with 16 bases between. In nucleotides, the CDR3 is TGCGCCAGCAGCCCGCTGTCGGGTGGGTACTACGAGCAGTACTTC. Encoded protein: CASSPLSGGYYEQYF.

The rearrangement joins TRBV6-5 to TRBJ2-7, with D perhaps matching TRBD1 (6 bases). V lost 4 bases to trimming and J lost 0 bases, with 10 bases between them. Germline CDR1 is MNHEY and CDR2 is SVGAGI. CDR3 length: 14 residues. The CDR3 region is CASSFGGSSYEQYF. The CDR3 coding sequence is TGTGCCAGCAGTTTTGGGGGCAGCTCCTACGAGCAGTACTTC.

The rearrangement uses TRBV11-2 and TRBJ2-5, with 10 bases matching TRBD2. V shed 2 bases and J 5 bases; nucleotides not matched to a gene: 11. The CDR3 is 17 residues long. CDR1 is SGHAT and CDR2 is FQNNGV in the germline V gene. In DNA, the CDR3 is TGTGCCAGCAGCTTAATGATGAGCGGGGGGGCGGAGGAGACCCAGTACTTC. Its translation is CASSLMMSGGAEETQYF.

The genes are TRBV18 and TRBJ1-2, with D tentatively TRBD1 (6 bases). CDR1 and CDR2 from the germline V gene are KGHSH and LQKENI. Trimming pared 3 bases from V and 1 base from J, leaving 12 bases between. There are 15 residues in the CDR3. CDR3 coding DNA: TGTGCCAGCTCACCTCAGGACAGTTATAACTATGGCTACACCTTC. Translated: CASSPQDSYNYGYTF.

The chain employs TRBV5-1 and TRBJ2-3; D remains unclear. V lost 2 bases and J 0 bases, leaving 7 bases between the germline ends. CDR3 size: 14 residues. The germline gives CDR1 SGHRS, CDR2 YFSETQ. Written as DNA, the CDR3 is TGCGCCAGCAGCTTCTCCGAGAGCACAGATACGCAGTATTTT. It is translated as CASSFSESTDTQYF.

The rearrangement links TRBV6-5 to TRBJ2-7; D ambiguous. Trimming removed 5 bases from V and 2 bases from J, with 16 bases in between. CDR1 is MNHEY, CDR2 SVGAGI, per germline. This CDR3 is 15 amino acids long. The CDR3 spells CASSKDNPTAYEQYF. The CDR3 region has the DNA TGTGCCAGCAGTAAAGACAACCCCACCGCCTACGAGCAGTACTTC.

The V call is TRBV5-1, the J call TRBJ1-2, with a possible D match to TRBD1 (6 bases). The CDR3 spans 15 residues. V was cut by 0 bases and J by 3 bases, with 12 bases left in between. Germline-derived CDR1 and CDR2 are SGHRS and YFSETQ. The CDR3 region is CASSLVAGADYGYTF. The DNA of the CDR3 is TGCGCCAGCAGCTTGGTCGCGGGGGCTGACTATGGCTACACCTTC.

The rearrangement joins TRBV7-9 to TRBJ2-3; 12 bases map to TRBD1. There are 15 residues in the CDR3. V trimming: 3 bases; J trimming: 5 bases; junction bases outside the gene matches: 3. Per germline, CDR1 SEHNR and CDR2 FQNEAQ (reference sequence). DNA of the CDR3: TGTGCCAGCAGCTTGGGACAGGGGGCTGGAGATACGCAGTATTTT. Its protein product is CASSLGQGAGDTQYF.